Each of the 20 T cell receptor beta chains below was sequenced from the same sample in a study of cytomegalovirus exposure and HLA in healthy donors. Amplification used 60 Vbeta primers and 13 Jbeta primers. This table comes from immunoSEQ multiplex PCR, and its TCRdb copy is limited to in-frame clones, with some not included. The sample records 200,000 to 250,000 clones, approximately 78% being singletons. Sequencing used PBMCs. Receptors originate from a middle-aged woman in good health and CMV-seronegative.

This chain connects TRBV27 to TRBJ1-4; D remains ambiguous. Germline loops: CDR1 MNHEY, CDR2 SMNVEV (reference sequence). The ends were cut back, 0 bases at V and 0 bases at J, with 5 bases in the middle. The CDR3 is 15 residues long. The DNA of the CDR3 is TGTGCCAGCAGTTTATCGTCCGCAACTAATGAAAAACTGTTTTTT. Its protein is CASSLSSATNEKLFF.

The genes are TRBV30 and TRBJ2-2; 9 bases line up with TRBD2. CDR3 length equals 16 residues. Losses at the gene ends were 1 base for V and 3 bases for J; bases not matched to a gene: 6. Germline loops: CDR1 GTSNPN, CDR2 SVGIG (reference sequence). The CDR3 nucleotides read TGTGCCTGGAGTGACGTAGCGGGAGCGTACACCGGGGAGCTGTTTTTT. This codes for CAWSDVAGAYTGELFF. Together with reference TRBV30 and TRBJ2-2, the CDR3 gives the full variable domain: SQTIHQWPATLVQPVGSPLSLECTVEGTSNPNLYWYRQAAGRGLQLLFYSVGIGQISSEVPQNLSASRPQDRQFILSSKKLLLSDSGFYLCAWSDVAGAYTGELFFGEGSRLTVL.

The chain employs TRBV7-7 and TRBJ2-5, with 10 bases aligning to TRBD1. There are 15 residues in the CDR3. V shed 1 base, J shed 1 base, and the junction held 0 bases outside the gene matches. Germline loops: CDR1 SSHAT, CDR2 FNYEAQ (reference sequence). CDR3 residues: CASSLGTGGQETQYF. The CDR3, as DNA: TGTGCCAGCAGCTTAGGGACAGGGGGCCAAGAGACCCAGTACTTC.

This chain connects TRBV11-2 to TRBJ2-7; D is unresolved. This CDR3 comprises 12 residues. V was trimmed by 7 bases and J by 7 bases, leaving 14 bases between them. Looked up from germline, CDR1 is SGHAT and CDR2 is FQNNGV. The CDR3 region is CASTRWSPEQYF. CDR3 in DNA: TGTGCCAGCACCCGCTGGAGCCCGGAGCAGTACTTC. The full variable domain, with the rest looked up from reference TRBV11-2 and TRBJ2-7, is EAGVAQSPRYKIIEKRQSVAFWCNPISGHATLYWYQQILGQGPKLLIQFQNNGVVDDSQLPKDRFSAERLKGVDSTLKIQPAKLEDSAVYLCASTRWSPEQYFGPGTRLTVT.

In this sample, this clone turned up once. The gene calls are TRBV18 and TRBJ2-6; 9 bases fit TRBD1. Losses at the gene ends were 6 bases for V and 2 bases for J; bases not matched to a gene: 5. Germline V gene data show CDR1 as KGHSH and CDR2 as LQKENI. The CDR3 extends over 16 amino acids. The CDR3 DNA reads TGTGCCAGCTCTGGGGGACAGGGCCCTGGGGCCAACGTCCTGACTTTC. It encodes CASSGGQGPGANVLTF.

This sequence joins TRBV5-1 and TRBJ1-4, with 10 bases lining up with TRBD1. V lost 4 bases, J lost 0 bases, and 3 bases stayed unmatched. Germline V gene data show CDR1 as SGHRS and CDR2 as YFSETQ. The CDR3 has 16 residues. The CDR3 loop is CASSIGQGATNEKLFF. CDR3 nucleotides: TGCGCCAGCAGCATCGGACAGGGGGCAACTAATGAAAAACTGTTTTTT.

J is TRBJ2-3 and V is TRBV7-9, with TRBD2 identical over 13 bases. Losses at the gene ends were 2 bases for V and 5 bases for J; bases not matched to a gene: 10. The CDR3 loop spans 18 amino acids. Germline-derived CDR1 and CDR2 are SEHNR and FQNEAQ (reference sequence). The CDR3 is CASSLWTSGSWGKDTQYF. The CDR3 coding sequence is TGTGCCAGCAGCTTATGGACTAGCGGGAGTTGGGGGAAAGATACGCAGTATTTT. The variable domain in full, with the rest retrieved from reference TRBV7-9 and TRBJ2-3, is DTGVSQNPRHKITKRGQNVTFRCDPISEHNRLYWYRQTLGQGPEFLTYFQNEAQLEKSRLLSDRFSAERPKGSFSTLEIQRTEQGDSAMYLCASSLWTSGSWGKDTQYFGPGTRLTVL.

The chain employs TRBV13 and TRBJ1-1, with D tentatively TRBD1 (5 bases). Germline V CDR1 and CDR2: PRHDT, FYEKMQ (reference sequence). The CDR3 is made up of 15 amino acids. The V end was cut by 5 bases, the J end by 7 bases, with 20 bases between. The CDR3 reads CASSPRGAAGGEAFF. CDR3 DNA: TGTGCCAGCAGCCCCCGTGGGGCGGCGGGGGGTGAAGCTTTCTTT.

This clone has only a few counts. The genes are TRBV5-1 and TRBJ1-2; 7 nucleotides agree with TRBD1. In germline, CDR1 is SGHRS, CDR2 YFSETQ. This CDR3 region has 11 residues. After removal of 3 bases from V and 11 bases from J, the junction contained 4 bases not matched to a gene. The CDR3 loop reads CASSSGQTYTF. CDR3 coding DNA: TGCGCCAGCAGCTCGGGACAGACTTACACCTTC.

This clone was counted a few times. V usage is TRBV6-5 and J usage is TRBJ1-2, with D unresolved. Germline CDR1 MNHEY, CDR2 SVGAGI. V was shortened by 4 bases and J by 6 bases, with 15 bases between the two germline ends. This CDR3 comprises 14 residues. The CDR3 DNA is TGTGCCAGCAGTTCGTTTGCGGATGAGGATGGCTACACCTTC. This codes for CASSSFADEDGYTF.

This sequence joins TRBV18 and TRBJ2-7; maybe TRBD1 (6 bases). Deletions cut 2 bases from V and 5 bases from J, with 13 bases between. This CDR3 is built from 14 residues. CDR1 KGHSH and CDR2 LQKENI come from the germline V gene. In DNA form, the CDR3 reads TGTGCCAGCTCACCAAACAGGGTAATAGACGAGCAGTACTTC. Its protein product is CASSPNRVIDEQYF.

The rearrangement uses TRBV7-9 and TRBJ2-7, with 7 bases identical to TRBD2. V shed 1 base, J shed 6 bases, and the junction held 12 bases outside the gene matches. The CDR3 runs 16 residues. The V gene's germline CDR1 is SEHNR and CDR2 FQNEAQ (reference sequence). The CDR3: CASSLGGSSRPGEQYF. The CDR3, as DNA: TGTGCCAGCAGCTTAGGCGGGAGTTCTCGCCCGGGCGAGCAGTACTTC.

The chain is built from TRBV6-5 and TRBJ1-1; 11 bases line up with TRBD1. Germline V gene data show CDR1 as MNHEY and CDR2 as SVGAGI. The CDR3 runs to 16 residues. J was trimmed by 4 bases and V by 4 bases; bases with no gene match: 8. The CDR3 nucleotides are TGTGCCAGCAGTTCCCGGACAGGGGGCTGGGGCACTGAAGCTTTCTTT. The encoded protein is CASSSRTGGWGTEAFF.

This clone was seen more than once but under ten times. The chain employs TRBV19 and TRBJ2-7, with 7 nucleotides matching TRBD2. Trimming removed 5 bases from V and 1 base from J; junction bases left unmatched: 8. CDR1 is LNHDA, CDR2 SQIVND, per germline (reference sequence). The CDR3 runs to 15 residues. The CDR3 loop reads CASSPAGMGSYEQYF. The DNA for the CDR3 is TGTGCCAGTAGTCCAGCGGGGATGGGATCCTACGAGCAGTACTTC. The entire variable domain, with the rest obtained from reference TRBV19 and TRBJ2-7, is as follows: DGGITQSPKYLFRKEGQNVTLSCEQNLNHDAMYWYRQDPGQGLRLIYYSQIVNDFQKGDIAEGYSVSREKKESFPLTVTSAQKNPTAFYLCASSPAGMGSYEQYFGPGTRLTVT.

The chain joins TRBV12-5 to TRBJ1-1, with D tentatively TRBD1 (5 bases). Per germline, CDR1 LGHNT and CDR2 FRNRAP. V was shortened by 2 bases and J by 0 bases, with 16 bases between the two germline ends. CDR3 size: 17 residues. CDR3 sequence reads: CASGLLTGFRLNTEAFF. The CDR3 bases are TGTGCTAGTGGTTTGTTAACAGGCTTCAGGTTGAACACTGAAGCTTTCTTT.

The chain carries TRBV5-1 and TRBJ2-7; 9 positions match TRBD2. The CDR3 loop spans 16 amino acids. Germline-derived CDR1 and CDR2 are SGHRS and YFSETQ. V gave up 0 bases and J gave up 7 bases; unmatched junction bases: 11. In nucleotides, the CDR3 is TGCGCCAGCAGCTTGGGGGCGGCTAGCGGGATTGGGGAGCAGTACTTC. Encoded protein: CASSLGAASGIGEQYF.

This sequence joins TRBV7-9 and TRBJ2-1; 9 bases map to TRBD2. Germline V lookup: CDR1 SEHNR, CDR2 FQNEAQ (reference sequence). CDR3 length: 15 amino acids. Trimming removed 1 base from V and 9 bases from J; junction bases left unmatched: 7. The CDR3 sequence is CASSLELAGPVEQFF. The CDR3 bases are TGTGCCAGCAGCTTAGAGCTAGCGGGACCTGTTGAGCAGTTCTTC.

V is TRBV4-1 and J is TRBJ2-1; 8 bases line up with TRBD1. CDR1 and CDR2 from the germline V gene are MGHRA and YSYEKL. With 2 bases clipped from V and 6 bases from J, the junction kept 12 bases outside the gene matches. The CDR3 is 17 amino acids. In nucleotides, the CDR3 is TGCGCCAGCAGCCAAACCTTCCGGGACAGGCCCCGCAATGAGCAGTTCTTC. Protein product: CASSQTFRDRPRNEQFF.

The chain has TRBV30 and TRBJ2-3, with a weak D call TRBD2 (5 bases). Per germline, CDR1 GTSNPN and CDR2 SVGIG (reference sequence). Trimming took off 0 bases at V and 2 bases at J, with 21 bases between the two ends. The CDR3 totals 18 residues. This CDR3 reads CAWSVEVGETAPTDTQYF. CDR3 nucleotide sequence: TGTGCCTGGAGTGTGGAGGTGGGTGAGACGGCCCCCACAGATACGCAGTATTTT.

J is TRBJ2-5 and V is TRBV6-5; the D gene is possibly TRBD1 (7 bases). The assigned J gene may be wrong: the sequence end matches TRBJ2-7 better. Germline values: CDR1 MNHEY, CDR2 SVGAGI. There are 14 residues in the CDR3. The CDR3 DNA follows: TGTGCCAGCAGGAATCAGGGGGGCTCCTACGAGCAGTACTTC. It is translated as CASRNQGGSYEQYF.